The 32 T cell receptor beta chains below come from one sample, sequenced in a study of response to subunit inactivated influenza vaccine. Using its own MiXCR run on the RT-PCR reads, TCRdb lists one record per CDR3 protein. Among about half a million distinct CDR3 sequences listed, approximately 7.6% were seen once. Sequencing used PBMCs from blood, obtained approximately 25 months after vaccination. The receptor set was obtained from a man aged 45-69 years who received an inactivated influenza vaccine.

The chain joins TRBV10-3 to TRBJ2-7; D perhaps matches TRBD1 (5 bases). This CDR3 is 13 amino acids long. Germline V gene lookup returns CDR1 ENHRY and CDR2 SYGVKD. V was pared by 10 bases and J by 2 bases, with 15 bases between. The CDR3 nucleotides are TGTGCCACCGGAGACAGACCCCCCTACGAGCAGTACTTC. Its protein product is CATGDRPPYEQYF.

This clonotype was observed a few times. V usage is TRBV12-3 or TRBV12-4 and J usage is TRBJ1-6; D unclear. The CDR3 consists of 14 residues. Deletions cut 0 bases from V and 7 bases from J, with 7 bases between. The CDR3 region is CASSLAEANSPLHF. The CDR3 DNA reads as TGTGCCAGCAGTTTAGCGGAGGCCAATTCACCCCTCCACTTT.

This clonotype came up many times. The chain combines TRBV20-1 with TRBJ2-5; D tentatively reads TRBD1 or TRBD2 (5 bases each). The CDR3 spans 13 residues. Germline lookup yields CDR1 DFQATT and CDR2 SNEGSKA (reference sequence). Trimming stripped 6 bases from V and 3 bases from J, with 14 bases between. DNA for the CDR3: TGCAGTGCCCGGACAACTAGAGAAGAGACCCAGTACTTC. Protein sequence: CSARTTREETQYF.

There are a few counts of this clonotype. The CDR3 region has the DNA TGTGCCATCAGTGCCGGACTAGACTCCTACAATGAGCAGTTCTTC. Amino acids: CAISAGLDSYNEQFF. The chain has TRBV10-3 and TRBJ2-1, with 7 bases matching TRBD2. The J segment lost 0 bases and the V segment lost 4 bases, leaving 3 bases of the junction unmatched. The CDR3 loop spans 15 amino acids. From germline, CDR1 is ENHRY and CDR2 SYGVKD.

The chain couples TRBV29-1 to TRBJ2-5; 7 bases line up with TRBD1. The length of the CDR3 is 13 residues. CDR1 SQVTM and CDR2 ANQGSEA come from the germline V gene. J was trimmed by 1 base and V by 3 bases; bases with no gene match: 2. In DNA, the CDR3 is TGCAGCGTTGAGCCAGGGGGCCAAGAGACCCAGTACTTC. It is translated as CSVEPGGQETQYF.

This clonotype was counted between two and nine times. The chain joins TRBV4-3 to TRBJ2-5, with a weak D call TRBD2 (5 bases). This CDR3 is built from 15 residues. In germline, CDR1 is LGHNA, CDR2 YSLEER. Deletions cut 4 bases from V and 2 bases from J, with 14 bases between. CDR3 coding DNA: TGCGCCAGCAGCCGGCAGACGGGATCACAAGAGACCCAGTACTTC. Residues: CASSRQTGSQETQYF.

At least ten counts were recorded for this clonotype. This chain connects TRBV5-1 to TRBJ2-5; 7 nucleotides align to TRBD1. This CDR3 spans 14 amino acids. Germline V gene sequence: CDR1 SGHRS, CDR2 YFSETQ. V gave up 5 bases and J gave up 5 bases; unmatched junction bases: 9. CDR3 sequence (DNA): TGCGCCAGCAGGCAACAGGGGAACGAGGAGACCCAGTACTTC. Protein product: CASRQQGNEETQYF.

This sequence joins TRBV6-5 and TRBJ1-2, with D perhaps matching TRBD1 (5 bases). The CDR3 covers 12 residues. V gave up 0 bases and J gave up 10 bases, with 9 bases separating them. Germline loops: CDR1 MNHEY, CDR2 SVGAGI. The CDR3 DNA reads TGTGCCAGCAGTTACTCGGACAAAATCTACACCTTC. This sequence encodes CASSYSDKIYTF.

This rearrangement joins TRBV7-2 to TRBJ2-2, with D uncertain. Germline V gene data show CDR1 as SGHTA and CDR2 as FQGNSA. The V end lost 3 bases, the J end lost 5 bases, and 16 bases lay between the germline ends. The CDR3 runs 16 residues. This CDR3 is CASSFGLMGGTGELFF. In DNA, the CDR3 is TGTGCCAGCAGCTTTGGCCTAATGGGTGGTACCGGGGAGCTGTTTTTT. Filled out from reference TRBV7-2 and TRBJ2-2, the complete variable domain reads GAGVSQSPSNKVTEKGKDVELRCDPISGHTALYWYRQSLGQGLEFLIYFQGNSAPDKSGLPSDRFSAERTGGSVSTLTIQRTQQEDSAVYLCASSFGLMGGTGELFFGEGSRLTVL.

This clonotype was detected ten times or more. This chain connects TRBV18 to TRBJ2-5, with a weak D call TRBD2 (5 bases). The CDR3 totals 13 residues. V shed 0 bases and J shed 4 bases, with 6 bases lying between them. Looked up from germline, CDR1 is KGHSH and CDR2 is LQKENI. The CDR3 coding sequence is TGTGCCAGCTCACCACCAGGGAGAGAGACCCAGTACTTC. Its translation: CASSPPGRETQYF.

The chain couples TRBV3-1 to TRBJ2-1; D ambiguous. The CDR3 is 13 residues long. CDR1 and CDR2 (germline): LGHDT, YNNKEL (reference sequence). V dropped 3 bases and J dropped 8 bases, with 11 bases sitting between them. CDR3 loop: CASSQLLGYEQFF. The CDR3 nucleotides read TGTGCCAGCAGCCAGCTTCTGGGCTATGAGCAGTTCTTC.

The chain combines TRBV12-3 or TRBV12-4 with TRBJ1-5; D ambiguous. The CDR3 is made up of 13 amino acids. V lost 6 bases and J 6 bases, leaving 12 bases between the germline ends. The CDR3 loop is CASRRGSSQPQHF. As DNA, the CDR3 is TGTGCCAGCAGACGAGGTAGTTCTCAGCCCCAGCATTTT.

At least ten counts were recorded for this clonotype. The V call is TRBV28, the J call TRBJ2-3; TRBD2 matches 8 bases. The CDR3 has 16 residues. Looked up from germline, CDR1 is MDHEN and CDR2 is SYDVKM. With 3 bases clipped from V and 0 bases from J, the junction kept 5 bases outside the gene matches. The CDR3 reads CASSLGASGSTDTQYF. The CDR3 DNA is TGTGCCAGCAGTTTGGGGGCTAGCGGGAGCACAGATACGCAGTATTTT.

This clonotype has more than one count but fewer than ten. This rearrangement joins TRBV4-1 to TRBJ1-1; a possible D gene is TRBD1 (6 bases). V was trimmed by 2 bases and J by 2 bases, leaving 15 bases between them. This CDR3 spans 16 amino acids. The germline gives CDR1 MGHRA, CDR2 YSYEKL. The DNA for the CDR3 is TGCGCCAGCAGCCAATCTGGGAGGGGGGTTAACACTGAAGCTTTCTTT. Translating gives CASSQSGRGVNTEAFF.

The chain uses TRBV24-1 and TRBJ2-1; 10 bases match TRBD1. The trim removed 5 bases at V and 7 bases at J, leaving 4 bases unmatched. Per germline, CDR1 KGHDR and CDR2 SFDVKD. The CDR3 runs to 14 residues. The CDR3 coding sequence is TGTGCCACCAGTGGGACAGGGGGTAAGAATGAGCAGTTCTTC. This gives the protein CATSGTGGKNEQFF.

This clonotype has at least ten counts. Written as DNA, the CDR3 is TGTGCCACCAGTGGTCGCAGCGGGAGTAATATCTACGAGCAGTACTTC. Amino acid sequence: CATSGRSGSNIYEQYF. V and J are TRBV24-1 and TRBJ2-7; 8 positions match TRBD2. V was clipped by 5 bases and J by 3 bases; unmatched bases: 11. This CDR3 has 16 residues. Germline CDR1 reads KGHDR; CDR2 reads SFDVKD.

This clonotype was detected many times. The chain links TRBV5-1 to TRBJ2-5, with 8 bases aligning to TRBD1. Looked up from germline, CDR1 is SGHRS and CDR2 is YFSETQ. The CDR3 has 14 residues. V was clipped by 1 base and J by 3 bases; unmatched bases: 2. The DNA for the CDR3 is TGCGCCAGCAGCTTGAGGGGACAGGAAGAGACCCAGTACTTC. It codes for CASSLRGQEETQYF.

This clonotype was seen more than once but under ten times. The J gene is TRBJ2-1, the V gene TRBV7-9, with D unresolved. With 3 bases removed from V and 3 bases from J, the gap between germline ends came to 9 bases. Germline CDR1 SEHNR, CDR2 FQNEAQ (reference sequence). The CDR3 covers 14 residues. Written as DNA, the CDR3 is TGTGCCAGCAGCTTGATTCTTAGCTACAATGAGCAGTTCTTC. This sequence encodes CASSLILSYNEQFF.

The sample holds a few counts of this clonotype. In DNA form, the CDR3 reads TGTGCCATCAGTGAGTCAGTGGCTGCCTCTGGTAATGAGCAGTTCTTC. Residues: CAISESVAASGNEQFF. The chain joins TRBV10-3 to TRBJ2-1; no reliable D call. Germline CDR1 and CDR2: ENHRY and SYGVKD. The V end was cut by 0 bases, the J end by 7 bases, with 16 bases between. The length of the CDR3 is 16 residues.

On this clonotype itself: The junction and the germline gene differ at one end; a read error may be behind it. This chain joins TRBV29-1 and TRBJ1-1; D possibly corresponds to TRBD1 (5 bases). The germline gives CDR1 SQVTM, CDR2 ANQGSEA. The CDR3 is made up of 14 amino acids. The CDR3 DNA sequence: TGCAGCGTTCCGGCCGGGGGGTTGAACACTGTAGCTTTCTTT. It specifies CSVPAGGLNTVAFF.

This clonotype was seen a few times. One junction end does not reproduce the germline sequence, and a read error may be involved. V is TRBV20-1 and J is TRBJ1-3; D is possibly TRBD1 (5 bases). Germline CDR1 reads DFQATT; CDR2 reads SNEGSKA (reference sequence). The CDR3 has 14 amino acids. DNA of the CDR3: TGCAGTGCAAGAGAGTTGGGGGTTGGAAACACCATATATTTT. As protein: CSARELGVGNTIYF.

This clonotype has more than one count but fewer than ten. This chain uses TRBV21-1 with TRBJ2-3; the table's D gene call, TRBD1, was not cross checked with the DNA. TRBV21-1 is an annotated pseudogene. This CDR3 is 17 amino acids long. CDR3: CASNKPMPSPGTDTQYF. CDR3 nucleotide sequence: TGTGCCAGCAACAAACCGATGCCGAGCCCCGGCACAGATACGCAGTATTTT.

The V gene is TRBV6-5, the J gene TRBJ2-1, with D perhaps TRBD2 (5 bases). This CDR3 has 15 residues. V lost 0 bases and J 0 bases, leaving 6 bases between the germline ends. Germline-derived CDR1 and CDR2 are MNHEY and SVGAGI. CDR3 in DNA: TGTGCCAGCAGTTACTCAGACTACTCCTACAATGAGCAGTTCTTC. This sequence encodes CASSYSDYSYNEQFF.

This clonotype was seen only a few times. This rearrangement joins TRBV2 to TRBJ2-1; D might be TRBD2 (5 bases). The CDR3 has 14 residues. V was cut by 5 bases and J by 7 bases, with 15 bases left in between. Germline V lookup: CDR1 SNHLY, CDR2 FYNNEI. This chain's CDR3 is CASSKRGGGNEQFF. The DNA of the CDR3 is TGTGCCAGCAGTAAGCGAGGCGGAGGTAATGAGCAGTTCTTC.

This clonotype was counted many times. The chain links TRBV6-2 or TRBV6-3 to TRBJ2-7, with 11 nucleotides matching TRBD2. J gave up 3 bases and V 5 bases, and 6 bases lay outside the gene matches. Germline values: CDR1 MNHEY, CDR2 SVGEGT. This CDR3 is 15 amino acids long. CDR3 nucleotide sequence: TGTGCCAGCAGTGCGGCTAGCGGGGGGAACTACGAGCAGTACTTC. As protein: CASSAASGGNYEQYF.

This clonotype was seen a few times. V and J are TRBV9 and TRBJ2-1; possibly TRBD1 or TRBD2 for D (7 bases each). Trimming left V 4 bases short and J 8 bases short, with 16 bases between. This CDR3 is built from 14 residues. CDR1 is SGDLS and CDR2 is YYNGEE in the germline V gene. For the CDR3, the DNA is TGTGCCAGCAGCCCAGGGGGGGGGCGTTATGAGCAGTTCTTC. Amino acids: CASSPGGGRYEQFF.

This clonotype was seen a handful of times. The chain recombines TRBV28 with TRBJ1-2, with a possible D match to TRBD1 (6 bases). Germline CDR1 and CDR2: MDHEN and SYDVKM. This CDR3 is built from 16 residues. V was pared by 5 bases and J by 3 bases, with 19 bases between. The CDR3 bases are TGTGCCAGCAGTGGGGGCATCTGGAGGCCGGACTATGGCTACACCTTC. Translation gives CASSGGIWRPDYGYTF.

The table lists this clonotype with a few counts. V usage is TRBV5-8 and J usage is TRBJ2-7; 8 nucleotides agree with TRBD2. The CDR3 sequence is 15 residues long. CDR1 is SGHTS, CDR2 YDEGEE, per germline. With 3 bases clipped from V and 2 bases from J, the junction kept 7 bases outside the gene matches. CDR3 residues: CASSYNSGNTYEQYF. Written as DNA, the CDR3 is TGTGCCAGCAGCTATAATAGCGGGAACACCTACGAGCAGTACTTC.

V gene TRBV3-1 combines with J gene TRBJ2-1, with TRBD1 as a possible D gene (6 bases). The germline V and J ends were trimmed by 8 bases and 2 bases, with 16 bases remaining between them. CDR1 is LGHDT and CDR2 is YNNKEL in the germline V gene (reference sequence). There are 15 residues in the CDR3. The CDR3 sequence is CASCPAGAPYNEQFF. The CDR3 DNA is TGTGCCAGCTGCCCAGCAGGGGCCCCCTACAATGAGCAGTTCTTC.

To note about this clonotype: A much larger clone differs from this one at a single base, so this may be a read error. This rearrangement joins TRBV20-1 to TRBJ1-5; D is uncertain. The CDR3 has 13 residues. V was shortened by 3 bases and J by 6 bases, with 12 bases between the two germline ends. Germline CDR1 DFQATT, CDR2 SNEGSKA (reference sequence). Written as DNA, the CDR3 is TGCAGTGCTAGGGCCGGGGTCGGTCAGCCCCAGCATTTT. It is translated as CSARAGVGQPQHF.

The rearrangement uses TRBV20-1 and TRBJ2-3, with 7 positions matching TRBD2. The CDR3 runs 14 residues. CDR1 and CDR2 from the germline V gene are DFQATT and SNEGSKA (reference sequence). V was clipped by 4 bases and J by 2 bases; unmatched bases: 6. The CDR3 DNA reads as TGCAGTGCTATACCAGCGGGACTCACAGATACGCAGTATTTT. Protein product: CSAIPAGLTDTQYF.

This clonotype has more than one count but fewer than ten. CDR3 region: CASSSRDWYQETQYF. CDR3 in DNA: TGTGCCAGCAGTTCTCGGGACTGGTACCAAGAGACCCAGTACTTC. This chain connects TRBV12-3 or TRBV12-4 to TRBJ2-5; possibly TRBD2 for D (6 bases). The CDR3 runs 15 residues. The V end was cut by 4 bases, the J end by 0 bases, with 12 bases between.